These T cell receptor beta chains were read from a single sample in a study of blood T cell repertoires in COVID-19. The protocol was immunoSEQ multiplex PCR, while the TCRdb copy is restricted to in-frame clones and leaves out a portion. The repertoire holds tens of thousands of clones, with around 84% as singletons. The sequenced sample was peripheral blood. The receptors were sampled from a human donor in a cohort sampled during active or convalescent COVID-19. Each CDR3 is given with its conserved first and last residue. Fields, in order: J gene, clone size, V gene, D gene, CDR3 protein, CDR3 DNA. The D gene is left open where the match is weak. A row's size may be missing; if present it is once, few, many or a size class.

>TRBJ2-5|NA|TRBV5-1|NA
CASSRRPAEETQYF
TGCGCCAGCAGCCGGAGGCCGGCCGAAGAGACCCAGTACTTC
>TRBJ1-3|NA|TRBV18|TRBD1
CASSPRQGFSGNTIYF
TGTGCCAGCTCACCGAGACAGGGTTTCTCTGGAAACACCATATATTTT
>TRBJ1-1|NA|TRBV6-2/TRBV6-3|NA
CASSRTNSDRYTEAFF
TGTGCCAGCAGCCGAACCAACTCGGACAGATACACTGAAGCTTTCTTT
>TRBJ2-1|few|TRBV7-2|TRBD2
CASSTRLAGDDNEQFF
TGTGCCAGCAGCACCCGACTAGCGGGGGATGACAATGAGCAGTTCTTC
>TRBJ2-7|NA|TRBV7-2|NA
CASRGDLYEQYF
TGTGCCAGCAGGGGGGACTTGTACGAGCAGTACTTC
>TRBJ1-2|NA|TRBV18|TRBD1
CASTGQANYGYTF
TGTGCCAGTACGGGACAGGCTAACTATGGCTACACCTTC
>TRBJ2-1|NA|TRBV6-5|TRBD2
CASKRGTYNEQFF
TGTGCCAGCAAGCGGGGGACTTACAATGAGCAGTTCTTC
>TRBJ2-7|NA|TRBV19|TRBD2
CASSKLAGATYEQYF
TGTGCCAGTAGTAAACTAGCGGGCGCAACCTACGAGCAGTACTTC
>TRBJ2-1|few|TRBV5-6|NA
CASSLAPQNHEQFF
TGTGCCAGCAGCTTGGCCCCCCAGAACCATGAGCAGTTCTTC
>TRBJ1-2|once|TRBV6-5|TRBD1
CASSYEGQAPYGYTF
TGTGCCAGCAGTTACGAAGGACAGGCCCCCTATGGCTACACCTTC
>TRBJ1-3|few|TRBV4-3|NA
CASSQEGARRNTIYF
TGCGCCAGCAGCCAAGAAGGGGCACGGCGAAACACCATATATTTT
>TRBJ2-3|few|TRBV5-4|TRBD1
CASSLAPAGQGADTQYF
TGTGCCAGCAGCTTGGCTCCCGCCGGACAGGGGGCAGATACGCAGTATTTT
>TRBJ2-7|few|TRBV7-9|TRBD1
CASSHPGQGEGEQYF
TGTGCCAGCAGCCACCCGGGACAGGGGGAGGGTGAGCAGTACTTC
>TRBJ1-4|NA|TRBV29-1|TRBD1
CSVTQGATNEKLFF
TGCAGCGTCACACAGGGGGCAACTAATGAAAAACTGTTTTTT
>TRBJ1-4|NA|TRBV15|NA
CATSRVGGRGLGKLFF
TGTGCCACCAGCAGAGTAGGAGGGCGAGGGTTGGGGAAACTGTTTTTT
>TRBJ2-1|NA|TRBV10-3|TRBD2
CATQGLAGGNNEQFF
TGTGCCACCCAAGGTCTAGCGGGGGGAAACAATGAGCAGTTCTTC
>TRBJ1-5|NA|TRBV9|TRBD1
CASSAGTGDSNQPQHF
TGTGCCAGCAGCGCCGGGACAGGGGATAGCAATCAGCCCCAGCATTTT
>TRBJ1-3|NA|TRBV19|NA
CASSLRRGPGDTIYF
TGTGCCAGTAGTCTAAGGAGGGGTCCGGGGGACACCATATATTTT
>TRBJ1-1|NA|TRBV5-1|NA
CASSPSHRNTEAFF
TGCGCCAGCAGCCCGAGTCATAGAAACACTGAAGCTTTCTTT
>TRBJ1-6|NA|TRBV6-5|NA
CASSYYRDSPLHF
TGTGCCAGCAGTTACTACAGGGACTCACCCCTCCACTTT
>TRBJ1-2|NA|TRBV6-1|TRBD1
CASSDRDRAGYTF
TGTGCCAGCAGTGATAGGGACAGGGCTGGCTACACCTTC
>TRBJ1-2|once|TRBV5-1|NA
CASSLGGSEWDGYTF
TGCGCCAGCAGCTTGGGAGGCTCAGAGTGGGATGGCTACACCTTC
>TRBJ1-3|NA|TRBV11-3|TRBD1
CASSETGVSGNTIYF
TGTGCCAGCAGCGAAACAGGGGTTTCTGGAAACACCATATATTTT
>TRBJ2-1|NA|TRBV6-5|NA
CASLSDYSGEQFF
TGTGCCAGCTTATCTGACTACTCAGGTGAGCAGTTCTTC
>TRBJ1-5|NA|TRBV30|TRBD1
CAWSPDRDGQPQHF
TGTGCCTGGAGTCCAGACAGGGACGGTCAGCCCCAGCATTTT
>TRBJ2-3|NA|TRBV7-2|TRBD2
CASSLAGTSGGAGDTQYF
TGTGCCAGCAGCTTGGCGGGAACTAGCGGGGGGGCTGGAGATACGCAGTATTTT
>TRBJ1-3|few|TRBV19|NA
CASSGAVGNTIYF
TGTGCCAGCTCAGGGGCCGTTGGAAACACCATATATTTT
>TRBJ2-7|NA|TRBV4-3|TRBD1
CASSQGLDRVSYEQYF
TGCGCCAGCAGCCAAGGCCTCGACAGGGTATCTTACGAGCAGTACTTC
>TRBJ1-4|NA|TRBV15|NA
CATSRDAQGNEKLFF
TGTGCCACCAGCAGAGATGCACAGGGAAATGAAAAACTGTTTTTT
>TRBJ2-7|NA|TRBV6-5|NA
CASSYLLRGFHEQYF
TGTGCCAGCAGTTACCTTCTCCGGGGTTTCCACGAGCAGTACTTC
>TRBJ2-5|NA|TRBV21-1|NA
CASSPREEQTCQETQYF
TGTGCCAGCAGCCCCCGGGAGGAACAAACCTGCCAAGAGACCCAGTACTTC
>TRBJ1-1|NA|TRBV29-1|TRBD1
CSVIGQVQNTEAFF
TGCAGCGTGATAGGACAGGTTCAGAACACTGAAGCTTTCTTT
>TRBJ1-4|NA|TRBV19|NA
CASSFERQSEKLFF
TGTGCCAGTAGCTTTGAACGACAGTCTGAAAAACTGTTTTTT
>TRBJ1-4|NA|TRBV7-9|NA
CASSFRGPNEKLFF
TGTGCCAGCAGCTTCCGAGGGCCTAATGAAAAACTGTTTTTT
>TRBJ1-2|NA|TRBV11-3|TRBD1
CASSDDRDGYTF
TGTGCCAGCAGCGATGACAGGGATGGCTACACCTTC
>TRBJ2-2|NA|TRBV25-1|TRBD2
CASSRGGTGELFF
TGTGCCAGTTCCCGGGGGGGGACCGGGGAGCTGTTTTTT
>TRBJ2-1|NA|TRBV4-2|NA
CASSRDSPRDNEQFF
TGTGCCAGCAGCCGGGACTCCCCGAGGGACAATGAGCAGTTCTTC
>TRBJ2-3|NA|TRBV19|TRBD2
CASKERGGIDTQYF
TGTGCCAGTAAGGAGCGGGGGGGAATCGATACGCAGTATTTT
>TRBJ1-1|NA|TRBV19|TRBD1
CATLDSGGSEAFF
TGTGCCACCTTAGACTCAGGGGGATCTGAAGCTTTCTTT
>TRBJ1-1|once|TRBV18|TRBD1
CASSPGDRGAEAFF
TGTGCCAGCTCACCAGGGGACAGGGGAGCTGAAGCTTTCTTT
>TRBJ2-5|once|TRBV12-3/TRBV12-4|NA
CASSFRGRETQYF
TGTGCCAGCAGTTTCAGGGGTAGAGAGACCCAGTACTTC
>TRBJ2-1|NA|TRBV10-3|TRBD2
CAISRGLADYNEQFF
TGTGCCATCAGTAGGGGACTAGCGGATTACAATGAGCAGTTCTTC
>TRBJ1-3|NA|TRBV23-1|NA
CASSQQGIVNTIYF
TGCGCCAGCAGTCAGCAGGGAATTGTGAACACCATATATTTT
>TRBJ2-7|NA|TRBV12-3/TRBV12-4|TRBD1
CASSSTGGNEQYF
TGTGCCAGCAGTTCTACAGGGGGAAACGAGCAGTACTTC
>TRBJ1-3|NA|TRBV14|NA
CASSHVGQSSGNTIYF
TGTGCCAGCAGCCACGTTGGACAGAGCTCTGGAAACACCATATATTTT
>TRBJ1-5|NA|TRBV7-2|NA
CASRSDYSNQPQHF
TGTGCCAGCAGATCAGATTATAGCAATCAGCCCCAGCATTTT
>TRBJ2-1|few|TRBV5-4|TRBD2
CASSLRLAGDLGQFF
TGTGCCAGCAGCCTGCGACTAGCGGGGGATTTGGGGCAGTTCTTC
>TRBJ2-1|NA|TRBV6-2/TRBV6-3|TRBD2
CASSHRIAGGPGEQFF
TGTGCCAGCAGTCATCGTATAGCGGGGGGGCCTGGTGAGCAGTTCTTC
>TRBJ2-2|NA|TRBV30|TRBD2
CAWSVWGLAGEGGELFF
TGTGCCTGGAGTGTATGGGGACTAGCGGGGGAAGGTGGGGAGCTGTTTTTT
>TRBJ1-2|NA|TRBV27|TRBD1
CASRGQGASPLRYTF
TGTGCCAGCAGGGGACAGGGGGCTTCCCCATTGCGATACACCTTC
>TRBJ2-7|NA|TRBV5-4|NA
CASSLDRPYEQYF
TGTGCCAGCAGCTTGGACAGACCCTACGAGCAGTACTTC
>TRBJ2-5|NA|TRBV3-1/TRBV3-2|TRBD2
CASSQDPPRLAGGHRETQYF
TGTGCCAGCAGCCAAGATCCTCCCAGACTAGCGGGGGGTCACAGGGAGACCCAGTACTTC
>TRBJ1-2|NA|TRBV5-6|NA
CASSAIASEANYGYTF
TGTGCCAGCAGCGCGATAGCTTCGGAGGCTAACTATGGCTACACCTTC
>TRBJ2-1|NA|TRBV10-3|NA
CAISESTGDNEQFF
TGTGCCATCAGTGAGTCGACGGGGGACAATGAGCAGTTCTTC
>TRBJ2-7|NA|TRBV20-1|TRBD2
CSASVVAGGLSYEQYF
TGCAGTGCTAGTGTAGTAGCGGGGGGGCTTTCCTACGAGCAGTACTTC